This TCR beta chain came from a study of blood T cell repertoires in COVID-19. The authors' processing: Estimation of nucleated cell counts was performed using reference gene primer amplification. Data came from immunoSEQ multiplex PCR; TCRdb stores just in-frame clones and leaves some out. D and trimming were read from the DNA, whereas the V and J calls and clone size are those reported in that table. Here the sample spans 400,000 to 450,000 clones, roughly 90% being singletons. Seattle's enrolled individuals joined amid active infection and were then monitored longitudinally. CDR1 is SNHLY and CDR2 is FYNNEI in the germline V gene. This CDR3 has 14 amino acids. V was pared by 6 bases and J by 4 bases, with 14 bases between.

The source is a man between 18 and 29 years old with COVID-19, enrolled during active disease. The chain is built from TRBV2 and TRBJ2-3, with D possibly matching TRBD1 (5 bases). The specimen was peripheral blood. In DNA form, the CDR3 reads TGTGCCAGCAGCACTCCACTGACAGCAGATACGCAGTATTTT. This sequence encodes CASSTPLTADTQYF.